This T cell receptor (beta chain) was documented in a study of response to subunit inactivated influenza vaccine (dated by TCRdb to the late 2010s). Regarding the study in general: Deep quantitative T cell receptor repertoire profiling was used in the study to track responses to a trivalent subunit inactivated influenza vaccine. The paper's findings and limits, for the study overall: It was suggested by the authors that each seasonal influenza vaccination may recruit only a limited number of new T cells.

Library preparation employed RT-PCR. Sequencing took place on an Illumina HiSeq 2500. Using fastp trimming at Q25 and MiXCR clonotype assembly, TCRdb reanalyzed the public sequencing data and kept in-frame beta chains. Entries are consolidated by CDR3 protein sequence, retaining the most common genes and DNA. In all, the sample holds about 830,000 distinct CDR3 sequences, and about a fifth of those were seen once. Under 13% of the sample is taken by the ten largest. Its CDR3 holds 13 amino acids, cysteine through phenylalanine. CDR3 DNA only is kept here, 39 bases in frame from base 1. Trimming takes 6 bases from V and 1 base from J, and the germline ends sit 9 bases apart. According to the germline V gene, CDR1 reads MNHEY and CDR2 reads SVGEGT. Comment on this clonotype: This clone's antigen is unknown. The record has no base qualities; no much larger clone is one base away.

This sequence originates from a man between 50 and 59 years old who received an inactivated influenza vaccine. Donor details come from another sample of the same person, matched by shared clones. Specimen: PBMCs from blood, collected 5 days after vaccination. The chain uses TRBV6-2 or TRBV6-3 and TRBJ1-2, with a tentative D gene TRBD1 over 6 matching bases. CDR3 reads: CASRLDSNYGYTF. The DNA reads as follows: TGTGCCAGCAGATTGGACAGTAACTATGGCTACACCTTC.